This TCR beta chain was observed in a study of identical twins. Remarks on this clonotype: Its antigen is still unknown.

CDR3 length: 17 residues. The germline V gene has CDR1 MNHEY and CDR2 SVGAGI. Trimming shortened V by 2 bases and J by 0 bases, and 13 bases separated the two germline ends. Whole-study findings and limits: Zero-insertion analyses were open to partial confounding by invariant MAIT and iNKT cells.

TCRdb recomputed calls from the 5' RACE reads with MiXCR, one row per CDR3 protein. The data show 500,000 to 650,000 distinct CDR3 sequences, with under 8.5% seen just once and 1.6% held by the top ten. The same specimen was also included in a second study, on yellow fever vaccine responses in identical twins.

J is TRBJ2-2 and V is TRBV6-5; D unresolved. The sequence was collected from a woman under 30 in good health. Sequencing was performed on PBMCs. The CDR3 DNA follows: TGTGCCAGCAGTTACCTCGTAGGCCCTTCGAACACCGGGGAGCTGTTTTTT. Translating it yields CASSYLVGPSNTGELFF.